The 15 T cell receptor beta chains given below trace back to one sample, sequenced in a study of blood T cell repertoires in COVID-19. This table comes from immunoSEQ multiplex PCR, and its TCRdb copy is limited to in-frame clones, with some not included. The sample shows tens of thousands of clones, approximately 86% of them seen only once. Material for sequencing was peripheral blood. The receptors come from a man in his fifties or sixties with acute or convalescent COVID-19.

The J gene is TRBJ1-1, the V gene TRBV9; a possible D gene is TRBD1 (6 bases). With 3 bases removed from V and 5 bases from J, the gap between germline ends came to 17 bases. Germline V gene lookup returns CDR1 SGDLS and CDR2 YYNGEE. This CDR3 comprises 15 residues. Here the CDR3 reads CASSEMRGAGTEAFF. The CDR3, as DNA: TGTGCCAGCAGCGAAATGCGGGGGGCAGGGACTGAAGCTTTCTTT.

J is TRBJ2-7 and V is TRBV12-5; weak D call: TRBD2 (6 bases). The germline CDR1 and CDR2 sequences are LGHNT and FRNRAP. The CDR3 runs 15 residues. V lost 0 bases and J 2 bases, leaving 11 bases between the germline ends. CDR3 sequence reads: CASGLVAEGTYEQYF. The DNA for the CDR3 is TGTGCTAGTGGTTTGGTAGCGGAGGGGACCTACGAGCAGTACTTC.

As regards this clone: A read error may account for a junction end that differs from germline. The genes are TRBV19 and TRBJ1-1; 8 bases match TRBD1. The length of the CDR3 is 16 residues. Germline CDR1 reads LNHDA; CDR2 reads SQIVND (reference sequence). The CDR3 is CASSIVNPRSGQGKAF. The CDR3 DNA sequence: TGTGCCAGTAGTATAGTCAACCCCCGATCTGGACAGGGTAAGGCTTTT.

The chain links TRBV15 to TRBJ2-1; 11 nucleotides align to TRBD2. The CDR3 is made up of 15 amino acids. The germline CDR1 and CDR2 sequences are LNHNV and YYDKDF (reference sequence). V was clipped by 6 bases and J by 6 bases; unmatched bases: 7. CDR3 DNA sequence: TGTGCCACCAGGCAGACTAGCGGGGCACTCAATGAGCAGTTCTTC. This sequence encodes CATRQTSGALNEQFF.

The chain links TRBV2 to TRBJ1-2; tentative D call: TRBD1 (5 bases). The germline V gene has CDR1 SNHLY and CDR2 FYNNEI. CDR3 length: 16 amino acids. Between the trimmed V and J ends, which lost 4 bases and 10 bases, there was a span of 25 bases. The CDR3 sequence is CASSGFQGGVYGFYTF. DNA of the CDR3: TGTGCCAGCAGTGGTTTTCAGGGAGGTGTTTATGGGTTCTACACCTTC.

The chain recombines TRBV19 with TRBJ1-5; D may be TRBD1 (5 bases). V shed 2 bases and J shed 6 bases, with 11 bases lying between them. Germline lookup yields CDR1 LNHDA and CDR2 SQIVND (reference sequence). CDR3 length equals 14 residues. Here the CDR3 reads CASSISGEGQPQHF. The CDR3 nucleotides read TGTGCCAGTAGTATATCGGGGGAGGGTCAGCCCCAGCATTTT.

The genes are TRBV7-9 and TRBJ1-2, with D possibly matching TRBD1 (6 bases). Germline loops: CDR1 SEHNR, CDR2 FQNEAQ (reference sequence). The CDR3 is 13 residues long. Trimming shortened V by 6 bases and J by 8 bases, and 16 bases separated the two germline ends. This CDR3 reads CASRLMTGGGYTF. The DNA of the CDR3 is TGTGCCAGCAGATTAATGACAGGAGGCGGCTACACCTTC.

The V gene is TRBV12-3 or TRBV12-4, the J gene TRBJ2-3; 8 bases match TRBD1. J gave up 5 bases and V 4 bases, and 2 bases lay outside the gene matches. CDR3 length equals 13 residues. The CDR3 sequence is CASSSGGEDTQYF. CDR3 in DNA: TGTGCCAGCAGTTCAGGGGGCGAAGATACGCAGTATTTT.

This clone was detected only once. This chain joins TRBV11-3 and TRBJ2-7; TRBD1 might be the D (6 bases). This CDR3 has 14 amino acids. V lost 8 bases to trimming and J lost 4 bases, with 18 bases between them. The germline CDR1 and CDR2 sequences are SGHNT and YENEEA. The CDR3: CASSGRDKPYEQYF. The CDR3 region has the DNA TGTGCCAGCTCCGGACGGGACAAGCCTTACGAGCAGTACTTC.

The chain uses TRBV18 and TRBJ1-6; a weak D match, TRBD1 (5 bases). CDR3 length equals 15 residues. Trimming stripped 1 base from V and 9 bases from J, with 13 bases between. Germline CDR1 KGHSH, CDR2 LQKENI. Here the CDR3 DNA reads TGTGCCAGCTCACCACATCAGGGCCCGGGTTCACCCCTCCACTTT. Its translation: CASSPHQGPGSPLHF.

V and J are TRBV25-1 and TRBJ2-1; D gene uncertain. V was trimmed by 5 bases and J by 0 bases, leaving 5 bases between them. CDR1 is MGHDK, CDR2 SYGVNS, per germline. The length of the CDR3 is 13 residues. The CDR3 is CASSWSSYNEQFF. DNA of the CDR3: TGTGCCAGCAGTTGGAGCTCCTACAATGAGCAGTTCTTC.

The chain is built from TRBV10-1 and TRBJ2-3; D is unclear. Trimming removed 0 bases at V and 3 bases at J, with 10 bases between. CDR3 size: 15 residues. Germline V gene lookup returns CDR1 WNHNN and CDR2 SYGVQD (reference sequence). CDR3 sequence: CASSESYGFTDTQYF. In nucleotides, the CDR3 is TGCGCCAGCAGTGAGTCGTACGGTTTTACAGATACGCAGTATTTT.

The V gene is TRBV19, the J gene TRBJ2-3; 10 bases line up with TRBD2. The germline gives CDR1 LNHDA, CDR2 SQIVND (reference sequence). There are 17 residues in the CDR3. V trimming: 5 bases; J trimming: 2 bases; junction bases outside the gene matches: 10. The CDR3 region has the DNA TGTGCCAGTAGTGGGAGAGTAGCGGGGGGCACCACAGATACGCAGTATTTT. Protein sequence: CASSGRVAGGTTDTQYF.

The chain carries TRBV7-9 and TRBJ1-4; 7 bases align to TRBD1. Germline trimming cut 5 bases from V and 8 bases from J; bases unmatched to any gene: 8. This CDR3 is built from 14 residues. The germline CDR1 and CDR2 sequences are SEHNR and FQNEAQ (reference sequence). The CDR3 spells CASSQGVPGEKLFF. In nucleotides, the CDR3 is TGTGCCAGCAGCCAGGGGGTCCCTGGCGAAAAACTGTTTTTT.

The chain couples TRBV4-1 to TRBJ2-7; D call uncertain. V lost 4 bases to trimming and J lost 0 bases, with 10 bases between them. Germline CDR1 is MGHRA and CDR2 is YSYEKL. The length of the CDR3 is 14 residues. CDR3 coding DNA: TGCGCCAGCAGCCCGACGGCTAGCTCCTACGAGCAGTACTTC. Translated: CASSPTASSYEQYF.